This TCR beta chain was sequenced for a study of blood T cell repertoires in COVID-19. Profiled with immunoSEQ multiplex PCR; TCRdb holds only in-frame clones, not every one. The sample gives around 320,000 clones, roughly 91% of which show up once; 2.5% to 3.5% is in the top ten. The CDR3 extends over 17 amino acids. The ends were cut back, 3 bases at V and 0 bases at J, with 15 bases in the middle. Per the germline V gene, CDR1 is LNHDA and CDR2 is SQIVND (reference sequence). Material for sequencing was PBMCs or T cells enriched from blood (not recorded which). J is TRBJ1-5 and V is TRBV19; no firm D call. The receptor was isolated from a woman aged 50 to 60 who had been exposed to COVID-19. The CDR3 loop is CASSIFGPGSSNQPQHF. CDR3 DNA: TGTGCCAGTAGTATCTTTGGGCCAGGATCTAGCAATCAGCCCCAGCATTTT. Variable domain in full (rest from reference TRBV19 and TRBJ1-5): DGGITQSPKYLFRKEGQNVTLSCEQNLNHDAMYWYRQDPGQGLRLIYYSQIVNDFQKGDIAEGYSVSREKKESFPLTVTSAQKNPTAFYLCASSIFGPGSSNQPQHFGDGTRLSIL.